A single sample gave rise to the 10 T cell receptor beta chains below, sequenced in a study of T cells in Graves' hyperthyroidism and ophthalmopathy. RNA transcripts yielded amplified TCR beta CDR3 regions. The HTBI set primed first-round TCR CDR3 RT-PCR. MiXCR was run by TCRdb on the multiplex PCR reads, yielding one entry per CDR3 protein. The sample lists 300,000 to 400,000 distinct CDR3 sequences, roughly 13% occurring once. The specimen was blood. Receptors originate from a woman younger than 30 with Graves' hyperthyroidism.

The rearrangement links TRBV20-1 to TRBJ1-6, with D possibly TRBD1 on 5 matching bases. V lost 6 bases to trimming and J lost 10 bases, with 19 bases between them. This CDR3 spans 14 amino acids. CDR1 is DFQATT, CDR2 SNEGSKA, per germline (reference sequence). CDR3: CSALGPGAASPLHF. Here the CDR3 DNA reads TGCAGTGCCTTAGGGCCCGGGGCGGCGTCACCCCTCCACTTT.

This clonotype was seen a few times. The chain employs TRBV10-3 and TRBJ1-1, with a weak D call TRBD1 (5 bases). Between the trimmed V and J ends, which lost 0 bases and 1 base, there was a span of 6 bases. The CDR3 covers 14 residues. Germline V CDR1 and CDR2: ENHRY, SYGVKD. The CDR3, as DNA: TGTGCCATCAGTGAGTCAGGGGCGAACACTGAAGCTTTCTTT. Protein sequence: CAISESGANTEAFF.

This clonotype showed up just a few times. V is TRBV5-1 and J is TRBJ1-3, with 7 bases lining up with TRBD1. Per the germline V gene, CDR1 is SGHRS and CDR2 is YFSETQ. This CDR3 is built from 14 residues. The ends lost 4 bases at V and 5 bases at J; junction bases unmatched: 6. CDR3 bases: TGCGCCAGCAGCCCTGGACAGGAAAGAAACACCATATATTTT. Amino acid sequence: CASSPGQERNTIYF.

In its sample, this clonotype was seen many times. V and J are TRBV24-1 and TRBJ2-3; TRBD2 aligns across 7 bases. CDR3 length: 17 residues. Germline-derived CDR1 and CDR2 are KGHDR and SFDVKD. V was clipped by 4 bases and J by 2 bases; unmatched bases: 11. This chain's CDR3 is CATSEGPRAGSTDTQYF. The CDR3 nucleotides are TGTGCCACCAGTGAAGGACCCAGAGCGGGATCCACAGATACGCAGTATTTT.

This clonotype was observed at least ten times. The genes are TRBV5-1 and TRBJ2-3; no definite D call. The CDR3 has 15 amino acids. V was clipped by 2 bases and J by 6 bases, with 16 bases between them. The germline V gene encodes CDR1 SGHRS and CDR2 YFSETQ. CDR3 sequence: CASSFSDLRPDTQYF. In nucleotides, the CDR3 is TGCGCCAGCAGCTTTAGTGACCTTAGACCGGATACGCAGTATTTT. Full variable domain (remainder filled in from reference TRBV5-1 and TRBJ2-3): KAGVTQTPRYLIKTRGQQVTLSCSPISGHRSVSWYQQTPGQGLQFLFEYFSETQRNKGNFPGRFSGRQFSNSRSEMNVSTLELGDSALYLCASSFSDLRPDTQYFGPGTRLTVL.

This clonotype has a count of ten or more. The CDR3 loop is CASSSRGLGFGNQPQHF. The CDR3 coding sequence is TGTGCCAGCTCGTCACGGGGGTTGGGGTTTGGCAATCAGCCCCAGCATTTT. The rearrangement uses TRBV7-2 and TRBJ1-5, with D possibly being TRBD1 (5 bases). Trimming pared 8 bases from V and 2 bases from J, leaving 22 bases between. Looked up from germline, CDR1 is SGHTA and CDR2 is FQGNSA. The CDR3 covers 17 residues. The complete variable domain, with remaining parts taken from reference TRBV7-2 and TRBJ1-5, reads GAGVSQSPSNKVTEKGKDVELRCDPISGHTALYWYRQSLGQGLEFLIYFQGNSAPDKSGLPSDRFSAERTGGSVSTLTIQRTQQEDSAVYLCASSSRGLGFGNQPQHFGDGTRLSIL.

The J gene is TRBJ2-7, the V gene TRBV19; D might be TRBD1 or TRBD2, each matching 5 bases. Trimming stripped 2 bases from V and 3 bases from J, with 8 bases between. The CDR3 runs 13 residues. The germline V gene encodes CDR1 LNHDA and CDR2 SQIVND (reference sequence). In nucleotides, the CDR3 is TGTGCCAGTAGTATACGGGGCAACTACGAGCAGTACTTC. Protein: CASSIRGNYEQYF.

This clonotype was recorded at least ten times. CDR3 nucleotides: TGTGCCAGCTCACCGGTGGAGGGGAACACTGAAGCTTTCTTT. Its protein is CASSPVEGNTEAFF. The gene calls are TRBV18 and TRBJ1-1, with D unresolved. V lost 3 bases and J 1 base, leaving 9 bases between the germline ends. Germline loops: CDR1 KGHSH, CDR2 LQKENI. This CDR3 is built from 14 residues.

The rearrangement links TRBV6-1 to TRBJ1-1, with a possible D match to TRBD1 (6 bases). V shed 6 bases and J shed 6 bases, with 23 bases lying between them. The germline V gene has CDR1 MNHNS and CDR2 SASEGT. The CDR3 has 16 amino acids. CDR3 DNA sequence: TGTGCCAGCAGCAGGGGCCGAACCCCCATCGGCGCTGAAGCTTTCTTT. Its protein product is CASSRGRTPIGAEAFF.

The table lists this clonotype with many counts. CDR3 protein: CASSSGGGGYYEQYF. The CDR3 region has the DNA TGTGCCAGCAGTTCAGGCGGAGGCGGTTACTACGAGCAGTACTTC. V and J are TRBV28 and TRBJ2-7; D may be TRBD2 (5 bases). Germline-derived CDR1 and CDR2 are MDHEN and SYDVKM. V dropped 4 bases and J dropped 3 bases, with 16 bases sitting between them. The CDR3 sequence is 15 residues long.